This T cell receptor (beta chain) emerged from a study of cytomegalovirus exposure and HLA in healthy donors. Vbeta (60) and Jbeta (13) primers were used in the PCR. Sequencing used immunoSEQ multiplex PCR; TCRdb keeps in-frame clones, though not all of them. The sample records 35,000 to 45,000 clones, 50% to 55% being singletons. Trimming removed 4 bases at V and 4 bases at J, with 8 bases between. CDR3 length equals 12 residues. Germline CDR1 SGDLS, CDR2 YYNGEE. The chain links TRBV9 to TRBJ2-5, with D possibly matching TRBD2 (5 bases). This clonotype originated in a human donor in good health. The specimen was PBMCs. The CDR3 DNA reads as TGTGCCAGCAGCCCAGAGGGAGAGACCCAGTACTTC. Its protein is CASSPEGETQYF.